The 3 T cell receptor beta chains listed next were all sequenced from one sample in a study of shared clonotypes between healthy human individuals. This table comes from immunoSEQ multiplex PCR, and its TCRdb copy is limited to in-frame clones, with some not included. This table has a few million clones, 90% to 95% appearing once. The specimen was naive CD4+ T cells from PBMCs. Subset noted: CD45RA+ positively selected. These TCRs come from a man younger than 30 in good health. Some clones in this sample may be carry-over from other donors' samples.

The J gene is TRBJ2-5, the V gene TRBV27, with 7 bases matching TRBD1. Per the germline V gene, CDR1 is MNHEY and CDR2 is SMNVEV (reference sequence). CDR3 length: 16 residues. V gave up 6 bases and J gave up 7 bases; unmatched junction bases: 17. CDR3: CASRPYYRGLVRTQYF. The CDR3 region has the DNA TGTGCCAGCAGACCTTACTACAGGGGCCTTGTAAGGACCCAGTACTTC.

This CDR3 is CASSLAWAGYEQYF. The CDR3, as DNA: TGCGCCAGCAGCTTGGCCTGGGCGGGCTACGAGCAGTACTTC. This chain uses TRBV5-1 with TRBJ2-7; D is possibly TRBD2 (5 bases). V gave up 0 bases and J gave up 3 bases, with 10 bases separating them. Per germline, CDR1 SGHRS and CDR2 YFSETQ. CDR3 length equals 14 residues.

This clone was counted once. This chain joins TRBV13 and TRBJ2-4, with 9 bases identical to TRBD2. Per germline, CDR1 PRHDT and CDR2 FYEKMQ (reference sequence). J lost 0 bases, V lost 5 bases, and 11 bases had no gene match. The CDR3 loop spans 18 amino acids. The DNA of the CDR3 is TGTGCCAGCAGCCCGCAAGCGGGAGGTGGACTAGCCAAAAACATTCAGTACTTC. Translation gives CASSPQAGGGLAKNIQYF.